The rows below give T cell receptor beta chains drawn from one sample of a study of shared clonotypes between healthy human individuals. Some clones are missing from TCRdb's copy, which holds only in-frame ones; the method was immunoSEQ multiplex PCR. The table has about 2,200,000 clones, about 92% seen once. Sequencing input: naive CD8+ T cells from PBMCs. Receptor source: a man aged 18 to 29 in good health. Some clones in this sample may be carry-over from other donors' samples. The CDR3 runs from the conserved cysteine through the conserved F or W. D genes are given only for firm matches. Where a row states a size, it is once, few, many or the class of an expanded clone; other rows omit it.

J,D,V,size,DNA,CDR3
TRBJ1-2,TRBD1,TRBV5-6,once,TGTGCCAGCGGGGATTGGAGGGGGCATGGAGGCTACACCTTC,CASGDWRGHGGYTF
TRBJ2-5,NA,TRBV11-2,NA,TGTGCCAGCAGCAACCAAGAGACCCAGTACTTC,CASSNQETQYF
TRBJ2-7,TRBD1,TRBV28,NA,TGTGCCAGCAGTGCTACAGGGGGCTGGGACTACGAGCAGTACTTC,CASSATGGWDYEQYF
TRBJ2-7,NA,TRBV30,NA,TGTGGCACCTTGGTTAGGGTCTCCTACGAGCAGTACTTC,CGTLVRVSYEQYF
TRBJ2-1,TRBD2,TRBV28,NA,TGTGCCAGCAGTCTCCTCCGACTAGCGGGAGGGGTCCATGAGCAGTTCTTC,CASSLLRLAGGVHEQFF
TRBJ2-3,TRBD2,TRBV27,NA,TGTGCCAGCAGTTCGACTAGCGGCTACACAGATACGCAGTATTTT,CASSSTSGYTDTQYF
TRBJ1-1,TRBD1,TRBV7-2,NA,TGTGCCAGCAGCTCTTCGACAGGGCAGAACACTGAAGCTTTCTTT,CASSSSTGQNTEAFF
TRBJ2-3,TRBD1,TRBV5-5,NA,TGTGCCAGCAGCCATCGGACAGGGTCTGGAGATACGCAGTATTTT,CASSHRTGSGDTQYF
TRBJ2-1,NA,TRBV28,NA,TGTGCCAGCAGGCCGCGCTCCTACAATGAGCAGTTCTTC,CASRPRSYNEQFF
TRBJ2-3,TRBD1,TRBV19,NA,TGTGCCAGTAGTATCCGGGACAGGCTTTTGGATACGCAGTATTTT,CASSIRDRLLDTQYF
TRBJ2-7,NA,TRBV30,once,TGTGCCTGGAGTTTGACCTACGAGCAGTACTTC,CAWSLTYEQYF
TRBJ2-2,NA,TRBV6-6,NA,TGTGCCAGCACGTTTACCGGGGAGCTGTTTTTT,CASTFTGELFF
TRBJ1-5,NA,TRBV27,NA,TGTGCCAGCAGTTTAAGTATGGGGGGCCAGTCGCTCAATCAGCCCCAGCATTTT,CASSLSMGGQSLNQPQHF
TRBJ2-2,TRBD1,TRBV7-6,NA,TGTGCCAGCAGCTCCCGGGACAGTAACACCGGGGAGCTGTTTTTT,CASSSRDSNTGELFF
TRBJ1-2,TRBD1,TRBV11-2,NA,TGTGCCAGCAGCTCGCGTACAGGGGGCCCCTTCAACTATGGCTACACCTTC,CASSSRTGGPFNYGYTF
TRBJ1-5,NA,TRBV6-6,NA,TGTGCCAGCAGTTACCTAAACCCCTCGGGCAATCAGCCCCAGCATTTT,CASSYLNPSGNQPQHF
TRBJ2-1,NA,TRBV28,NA,TGTGCCAGCAGTATACAGGGCTCCTACAATGAGCAGTTCTTC,CASSIQGSYNEQFF
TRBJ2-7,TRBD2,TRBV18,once,TGTGCCAGCTCCCCCTCAGGAGCGGGAGGAACCTACGAGCAGTACTTC,CASSPSGAGGTYEQYF
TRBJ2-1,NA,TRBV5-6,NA,TGTGCCAGCAGCTTGGCTCTTCTCAACTCCTACAATGAGCAGTTCTTC,CASSLALLNSYNEQFF
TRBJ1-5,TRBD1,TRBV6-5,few,TGTGCCAGCAGAACCGGGACAGGGAGCAATCAGCCCCAGCATTTT,CASRTGTGSNQPQHF
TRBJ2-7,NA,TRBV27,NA,TGTGCCAGCAGCCCCGACAGACTAAGCTCCTACGAGCAGTACTTC,CASSPDRLSSYEQYF
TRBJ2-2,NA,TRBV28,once,TGTGCCAGCAGTTCTCCCGGGGAGCTGTTTTTT,CASSSPGELFF
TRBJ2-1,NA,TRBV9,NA,TGTGCCAGCAGCGTAGGTGCCTACAATGAGCAGTTCTTC,CASSVGAYNEQFF
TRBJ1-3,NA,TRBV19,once,TGTGCCAGTAGGACTCCCTCTGGAAACACCATATATTTT,CASRTPSGNTIYF
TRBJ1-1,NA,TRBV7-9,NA,TGTGCCAGCAGCTTAAGCAAATTAAGGGCCCCTGAAGCTTTCTTT,CASSLSKLRAPEAFF
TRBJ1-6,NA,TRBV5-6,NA,TGTGCCAGCAGCTTGGCCGGGACGGGGAGCAATTCACCCCTCCACTTT,CASSLAGTGSNSPLHF
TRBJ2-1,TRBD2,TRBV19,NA,TGTGCCAGTAGTTTGCGACTAGCGGGAGGCGATGAGCAGTTCTTC,CASSLRLAGGDEQFF
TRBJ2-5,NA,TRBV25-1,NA,TGTGCCAGCAGCGAAAGGTTGGCAGGGCAAGAGACCCAGTACTTC,CASSERLAGQETQYF
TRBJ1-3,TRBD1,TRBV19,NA,TGTGCCAGTAGTATCCCGTGGGACAGATCTGGAAACACCATATATTTT,CASSIPWDRSGNTIYF
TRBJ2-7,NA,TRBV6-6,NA,TGTGCCAGCAGCCCCGGGGTAGGAAACTACGAGCAGTACTTC,CASSPGVGNYEQYF
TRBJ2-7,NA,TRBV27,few,TGTGCCAGCAGTTTAGGGCAGTCCTACGAGCAGTACTTC,CASSLGQSYEQYF
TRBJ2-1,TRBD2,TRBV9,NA,TGTGCCAGCAGCGTAGATTTAGTAGCGGGAGGTAGTGAGCAGTTCTTC,CASSVDLVAGGSEQFF
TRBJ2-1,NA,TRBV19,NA,TGTGCCAGTAGTATAGAGGGGGGCGGGATTGCGTCTGAGCAGTTCTTC,CASSIEGGGIASEQFF
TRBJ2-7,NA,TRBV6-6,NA,TGTGCCAGCAGTTACTCCCGCGAGCAGTACTTC,CASSYSREQYF
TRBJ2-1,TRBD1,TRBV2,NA,TGTGCCAGCAGTGAATGGGACAGCATAAATGAGCAGTTCTTC,CASSEWDSINEQFF
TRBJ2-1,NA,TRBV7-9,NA,TGTGCCAGCAGCTTAAATGCCGGAGCGTTCTTC,CASSLNAGAFF
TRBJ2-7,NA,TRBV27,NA,TGTGCCAGCAGTCCGTCGACAGGCAAGATAGTTTACGAGCAGTACTTC,CASSPSTGKIVYEQYF
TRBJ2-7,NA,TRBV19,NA,TGTGCCAGTAGTATAGGACGGAGTTACGAGCAGTACTTC,CASSIGRSYEQYF
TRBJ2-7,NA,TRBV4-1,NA,TGCGCCAGCAGCCAAGCTGGAGGAGGCGAGCAGTACTTC,CASSQAGGGEQYF
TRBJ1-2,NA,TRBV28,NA,TGTGCCAGCAGTGACGACGGCGCAGGGAGTATCAACTATGGCTACACCTTC,CASSDDGAGSINYGYTF
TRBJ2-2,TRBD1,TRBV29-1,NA,TGCAGCGTTGAATCCCCAGGGGGCACCGGGGAGCTGTTTTTT,CSVESPGGTGELFF
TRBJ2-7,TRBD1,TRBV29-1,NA,TGCAGCGTAGCCGGGACAGGGATCGACGAGCAGTACTTC,CSVAGTGIDEQYF
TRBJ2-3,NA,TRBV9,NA,TGTGCCAGCAGCGTAGCGACGCCAGATACGCAGTATTTT,CASSVATPDTQYF
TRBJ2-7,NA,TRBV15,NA,TGTGCCACCAGCAGAGAGCTCGACGAGCAGTACTTC,CATSRELDEQYF
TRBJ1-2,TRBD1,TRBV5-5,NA,TGTGCCAGCAGCGAGATTCCACAGGGGACCTATGGCTACACCTTC,CASSEIPQGTYGYTF
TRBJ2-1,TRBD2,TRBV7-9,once,TGTGCCAGCAGCCGTCCCGGGACAGGGACTAGCGGGACAAGGAATGAGCAGTTCTTC,CASSRPGTGTSGTRNEQFF
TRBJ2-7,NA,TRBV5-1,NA,TGCGCCAGCAGCCTGACGAACTACGAGCAGTACTTC,CASSLTNYEQYF
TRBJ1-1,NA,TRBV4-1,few,TGCGCCAGCAGCCCTATCGGAACTGAAGCTTTCTTT,CASSPIGTEAFF
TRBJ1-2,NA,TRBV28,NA,TGTGCCAGCAGTGGGGCCGGGGGAATTTATGGCTACACCTTC,CASSGAGGIYGYTF
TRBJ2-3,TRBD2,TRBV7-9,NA,TGTGCCAGCAGCTTACCCTCAGCGGGAGAGGAGGCTACAGATACGCAGTATTTT,CASSLPSAGEEATDTQYF
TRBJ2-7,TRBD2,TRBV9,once,TGTGCCAGCAGCCTAAGAGCGGGAGCCGACTACGAGCAGTACTTC,CASSLRAGADYEQYF
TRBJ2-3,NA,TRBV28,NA,TGTGCCAGCAGTTTGGGCAGCGCAAGCACAGATACGCAGTATTTT,CASSLGSASTDTQYF